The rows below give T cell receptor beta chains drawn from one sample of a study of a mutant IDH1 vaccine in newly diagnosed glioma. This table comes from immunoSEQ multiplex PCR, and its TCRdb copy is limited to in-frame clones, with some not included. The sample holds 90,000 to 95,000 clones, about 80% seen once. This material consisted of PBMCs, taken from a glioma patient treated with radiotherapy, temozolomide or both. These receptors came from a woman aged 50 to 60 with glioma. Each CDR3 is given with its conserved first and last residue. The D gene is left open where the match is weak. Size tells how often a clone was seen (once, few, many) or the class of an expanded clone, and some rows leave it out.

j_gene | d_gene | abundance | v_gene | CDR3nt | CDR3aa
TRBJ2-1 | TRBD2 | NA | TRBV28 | TGTGCCAGCCACAGCGGGGGCGCGGGGGGGCAGTTCTTC | CASHSGGAGGQFF
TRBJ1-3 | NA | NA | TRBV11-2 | TGTGCCAGCAGCTTCGGGCGGGGAAACACCATATATTTT | CASSFGRGNTIYF
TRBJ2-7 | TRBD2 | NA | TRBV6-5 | TGTGCCAGCACCCAACTAGCGGGGCACTACGAGCAGTACTTC | CASTQLAGHYEQYF
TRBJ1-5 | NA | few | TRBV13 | TGTGCCAGCAGCTTGAGGGGGGTTGGCAATCAGCCCCAGCATTTT | CASSLRGVGNQPQHF
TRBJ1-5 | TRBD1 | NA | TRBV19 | TGTGCCAGTAGTATAGCCGGGACAGGGACCGCTCAGCCCCAGCATTTT | CASSIAGTGTAQPQHF
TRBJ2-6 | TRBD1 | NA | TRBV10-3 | TGTGCCACACAGGGGGCCGGGGCCAACGTCCTGACTTTC | CATQGAGANVLTF
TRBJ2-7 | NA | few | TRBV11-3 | TGTGCCAGCAGCTTAGATTTTGAGGGGCGAGACGAGCAGTACTTC | CASSLDFEGRDEQYF
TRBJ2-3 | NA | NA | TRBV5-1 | TGCGCCAGCAGCTTGGTCGGGGGTGCAGGAGATACGCAGTATTTT | CASSLVGGAGDTQYF
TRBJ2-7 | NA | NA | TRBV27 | TGTGCCAGCAGTTTTCTGGGGGCCCACGAGCAGTACTTC | CASSFLGAHEQYF
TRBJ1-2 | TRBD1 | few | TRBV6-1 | TGTGCCAGCAGTGACCAGCCGGACAGGGGGCTATATGGCTACACCTTC | CASSDQPDRGLYGYTF
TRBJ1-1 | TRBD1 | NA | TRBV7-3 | TGTGCCAGCAGCCCGACAGGGGACGACACTGAAGCTTTCTTT | CASSPTGDDTEAFF
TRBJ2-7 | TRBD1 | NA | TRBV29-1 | TGCAGCGTTGAAAACCCCGGACAGGGATCCTACGAGCAGTACTTC | CSVENPGQGSYEQYF
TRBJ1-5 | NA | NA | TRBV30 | TGTGCCTGGACAGGGGGCAATCAGCCCCAGCATTTT | CAWTGGNQPQHF
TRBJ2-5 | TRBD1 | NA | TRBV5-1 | TGCGCCAGCAGCTCTAGACAGGGAAACGTCCCAGAGACCCAGTACTTC | CASSSRQGNVPETQYF
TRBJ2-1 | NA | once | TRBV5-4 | TGTGCCAGCAGCTTGTGGGGGAATGAGCAGTTCTTC | CASSLWGNEQFF
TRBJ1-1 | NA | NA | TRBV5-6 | TGTGCCAGCAGCGTTCTCCCTACAGGGCTCACTGAAGCTTTCTTT | CASSVLPTGLTEAFF
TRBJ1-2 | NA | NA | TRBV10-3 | TGTGCCATCGGTGGAGACGGGGGCTACACCTTC | CAIGGDGGYTF
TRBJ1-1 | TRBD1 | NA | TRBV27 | TGTGCCAGCAGTTTTAGGACAGGGGACACTGAAGCTTTCTTT | CASSFRTGDTEAFF
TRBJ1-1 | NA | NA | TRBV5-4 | TGTGCCAGCAGCCTATTCTCCGAGGGATTCGAGCCTATGAACACTGAAGCTTTCTTT | CASSLFSEGFEPMNTEAFF
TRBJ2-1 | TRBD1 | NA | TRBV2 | TGTGCCAGGGAAAGGGCCGGGACAGGGGGCAAGGATGAGCAGTTCTTC | CARERAGTGGKDEQFF
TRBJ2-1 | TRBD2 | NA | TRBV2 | TGTGCCAGCAGCGCCTTTACCGGGGGGGCCGTCCGTGAGCAGTTCTTC | CASSAFTGGAVREQFF
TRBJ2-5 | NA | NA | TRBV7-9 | TGTGCCAGCAGCTTAGAATCAGGGACTTCCCAGACCCAGTACTTC | CASSLESGTSQTQYF
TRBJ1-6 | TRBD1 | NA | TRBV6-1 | TGTGCCAGCACCGAGACAGGGGGCGCTGGTTCACCCCTCCACTTT | CASTETGGAGSPLHF
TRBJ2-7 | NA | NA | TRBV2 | TGTGCCAGCAGTGAGCCGGGACCTATCAACTACGAGCAGTACTTC | CASSEPGPINYEQYF
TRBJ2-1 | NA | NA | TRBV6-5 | TGTGCCAGCAGTTACTCGACGGCGGCCTACAATGAGCAGTTCTTC | CASSYSTAAYNEQFF
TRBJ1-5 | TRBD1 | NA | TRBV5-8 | TGTGCCAGCAGCCCCGACAGGGCCAAGAATAGCAATCAGCCCCAGCATTTT | CASSPDRAKNSNQPQHF
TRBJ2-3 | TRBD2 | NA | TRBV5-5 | TGTGCCAGCAGCTTCTTCGCGACTAGCGGGGGGCGAAGCACAGATACGCAGTATTTT | CASSFFATSGGRSTDTQYF
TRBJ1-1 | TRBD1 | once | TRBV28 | TGTGCCAGCTTTGACAGGGCTGCTGAAGCTTTCTTT | CASFDRAAEAFF
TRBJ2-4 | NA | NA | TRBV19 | TGTGCCAGTAAGGGGGTATTTCGGGGCATTCAGTACTTC | CASKGVFRGIQYF
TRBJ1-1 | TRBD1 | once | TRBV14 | TGTGCCAGCAAGCTCCAGGGGGCCACTGAAGCTTTCTTT | CASKLQGATEAFF
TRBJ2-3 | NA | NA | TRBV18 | TGTGCCAGCTCACCTCCCTCGGGGATCTCCACAGATACGCAGTATTTT | CASSPPSGISTDTQYF
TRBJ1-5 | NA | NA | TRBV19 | TGTGCCAGTAGTATAGAAGTGAAAAAGGGCGGAGGTAGCAATCAGCCCCAGCATTTT | CASSIEVKKGGGSNQPQHF
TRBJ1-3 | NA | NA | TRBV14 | TGTGCCAGCAGCCAAGAAAATCAAGACACCATATATTTT | CASSQENQDTIYF
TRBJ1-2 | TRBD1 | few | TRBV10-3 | TGTGCCATCATGGGACAGAGGGGTGGCTACACCTTC | CAIMGQRGGYTF
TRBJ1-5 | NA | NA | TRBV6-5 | TGTGCCAGCCACAGTGGGCCGAGCAATCAGCCCCAGCATTTT | CASHSGPSNQPQHF